These T cell receptor beta chains were read from a single sample in a study of blood T cell repertoires in COVID-19. Data came from immunoSEQ multiplex PCR; TCRdb stores just in-frame clones and leaves some out. The sample contains over 200,000 clones, about 90% of which appear only once. The sequenced material came from peripheral blood. The receptors come from a man between 40 and 49 years old with active or convalescent COVID-19. The conserved cysteine and the conserved F or W are not part of the CDR3 here. Each record gives: V gene, CDR3 protein.

V gene: TRBV12-3/TRBV12-4
CDR3 protein: ASSSHSTRGYT

V gene: TRBV6-5
CDR3 protein: ASTQGVRGSSPLH

V gene: TRBV7-7
CDR3 protein: ASSSDRGTGELF

V gene: TRBV18
CDR3 protein: ASSPLTGGAGAEAF

V gene: TRBV9
CDR3 protein: ASSVGSTFEQY

V gene: TRBV7-3
CDR3 protein: ASSLIVSGSSTDTQY

V gene: TRBV24-1
CDR3 protein: ATSDSPGLGGYNEQF

V gene: TRBV18
CDR3 protein: ASSPGQGADGYT

V gene: TRBV5-6
CDR3 protein: ASSLDQYGELF

V gene: TRBV18
CDR3 protein: ASSPPGQGGTEAF

V gene: TRBV5-1
CDR3 protein: ASSLQGQTNTEAF

V gene: TRBV19
CDR3 protein: ASSDRGTEAF

V gene: TRBV13
CDR3 protein: ASSWGGEAF

V gene: TRBV15
CDR3 protein: ATSRDSRTVRYGYT

V gene: TRBV28
CDR3 protein: ASRRTSGAGSYNEQF

V gene: TRBV15
CDR3 protein: ATSRVGGEGETQY

V gene: TRBV28
CDR3 protein: ASSLGTGRAF

V gene: TRBV6-5
CDR3 protein: ASTRTGIYYGYT

V gene: TRBV6-5
CDR3 protein: ASSNSPGLEKLF

V gene: TRBV18
CDR3 protein: ASSPSSGAEAF

V gene: TRBV28
CDR3 protein: ASSSSTSEQF

V gene: TRBV28
CDR3 protein: ASSRDRGFYGYT

V gene: TRBV28
CDR3 protein: ASNEAGTGGASKNIQY

V gene: TRBV7-2
CDR3 protein: ARTSGGSREQF

V gene: TRBV19
CDR3 protein: ASSITEGMNTEAF

V gene: TRBV5-4
CDR3 protein: ASSLEPNGGYEQY

V gene: TRBV30
CDR3 protein: AWSRRWPGEAF

V gene: TRBV28
CDR3 protein: ASSRDRVTEAF

V gene: TRBV30
CDR3 protein: AWSRNTEAF

V gene: TRBV6-1
CDR3 protein: ASSEGGSSGVFYNEQF

V gene: TRBV21-1
CDR3 protein: ASRTGYRAETNEKLF

V gene: TRBV2
CDR3 protein: ASSPADFNEQF

V gene: TRBV3-1/TRBV3-2
CDR3 protein: ASSQIMGPSYEQY

V gene: TRBV29-1
CDR3 protein: SAGQGNTIY

V gene: TRBV5-6
CDR3 protein: ASSLMGGPSREQY

V gene: TRBV5-6
CDR3 protein: ASSLSPAGGSEQY

V gene: TRBV9
CDR3 protein: ASSVASGGTSYGYT

V gene: TRBV27
CDR3 protein: ASSLGQNTEAF

V gene: TRBV11-2
CDR3 protein: ASSSETDGNTDTQY

V gene: TRBV28
CDR3 protein: ASSPEWGQDSYEQY

V gene: TRBV5-1
CDR3 protein: ASSLALTGRYEQY

V gene: TRBV18
CDR3 protein: ASSPGTGAGSPLH

V gene: TRBV10-1
CDR3 protein: ASSLAQQGEAF

V gene: TRBV28
CDR3 protein: ASSYGDRAKNIQY

V gene: TRBV5-4
CDR3 protein: ASSPGLAGYNEQF

V gene: TRBV28
CDR3 protein: ASRSRSAEAF

V gene: TRBV27
CDR3 protein: ASRPDRDNSPLH

V gene: TRBV3-1/TRBV3-2
CDR3 protein: ASSGAALYNSPLH

V gene: TRBV4-1
CDR3 protein: ASSQGELAGGRNEQF

V gene: TRBV19
CDR3 protein: ASSNPRQGKFEQY

V gene: TRBV5-1
CDR3 protein: ASRQLNGGSEQF